This T cell receptor beta chain emerged from a study of cytomegalovirus exposure and HLA in healthy donors. Regarding the study as a whole: The authors later found most CMV-associated TCR beta chains appeared HLA-restricted. Versus the approximately 700-donor mean, an Asian-associated ancestry cluster reportedly showed fewer N-insertions in a later analysis.

60 Vbeta and 13 Jbeta primers were used in PCR. Assay: immunoSEQ multiplex PCR; the TCRdb copy retains only in-frame clones and omits some. The sample records 150,000 to 200,000 clones, about 80% being singletons. CDR3 length: 18 residues. CDR1 is SGDLS and CDR2 is YYNGEE in the germline V gene. V dropped 0 bases and J dropped 4; count of bases not matched to a gene: 10. For this clone: The antigen is unknown.

The chain employs TRBV9 and TRBJ2-3, with 11 bases lining up with TRBD2. This clonotype was sampled from a man between 40 and 49 years old in good health and CMV-seropositive. Sequencing was performed on PBMCs. DNA for the CDR3: TGTGCCAGCAGCGTAGGGCTAGCGGGAGGCGCCGGGGCAGATACGCAGTATTTT. Its protein is CASSVGLAGGAGADTQYF.